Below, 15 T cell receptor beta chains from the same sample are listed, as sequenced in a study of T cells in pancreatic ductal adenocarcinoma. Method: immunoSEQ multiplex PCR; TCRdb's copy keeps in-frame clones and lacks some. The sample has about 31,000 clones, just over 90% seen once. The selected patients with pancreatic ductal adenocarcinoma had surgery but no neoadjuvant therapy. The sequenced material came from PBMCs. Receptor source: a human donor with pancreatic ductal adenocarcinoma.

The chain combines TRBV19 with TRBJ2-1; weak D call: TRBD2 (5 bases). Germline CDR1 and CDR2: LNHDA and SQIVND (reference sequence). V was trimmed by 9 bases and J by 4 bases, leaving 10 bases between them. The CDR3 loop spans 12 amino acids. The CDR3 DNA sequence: TGTGCCAGCCAGACGGGGTACAATGAGCAGTTCTTC. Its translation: CASQTGYNEQFF. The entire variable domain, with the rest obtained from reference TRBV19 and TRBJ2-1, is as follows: DGGITQSPKYLFRKEGQNVTLSCEQNLNHDAMYWYRQDPGQGLRLIYYSQIVNDFQKGDIAEGYSVSREKKESFPLTVTSAQKNPTAFYLCASQTGYNEQFFGPGTRLTVL.

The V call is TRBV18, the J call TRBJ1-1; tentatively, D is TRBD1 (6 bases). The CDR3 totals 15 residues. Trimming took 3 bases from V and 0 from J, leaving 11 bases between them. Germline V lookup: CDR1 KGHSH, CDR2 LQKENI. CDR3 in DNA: TGTGCCAGCTCACCCGTGGACAGCTTGAACACTGAAGCTTTCTTT. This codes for CASSPVDSLNTEAFF.

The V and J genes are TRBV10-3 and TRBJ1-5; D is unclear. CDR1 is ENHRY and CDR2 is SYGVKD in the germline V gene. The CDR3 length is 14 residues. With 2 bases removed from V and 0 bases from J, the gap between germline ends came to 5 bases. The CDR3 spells CAISEEYSNQPQHF. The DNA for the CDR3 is TGTGCCATCAGTGAGGAGTATAGCAATCAGCCCCAGCATTTT.

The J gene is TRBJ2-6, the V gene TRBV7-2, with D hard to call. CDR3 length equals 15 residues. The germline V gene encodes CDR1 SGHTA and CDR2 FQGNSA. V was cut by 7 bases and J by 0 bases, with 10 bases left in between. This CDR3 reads CASTSTPSGANVLTF. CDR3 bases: TGTGCCAGCACCTCCACCCCCTCTGGGGCCAACGTCCTGACTTTC.

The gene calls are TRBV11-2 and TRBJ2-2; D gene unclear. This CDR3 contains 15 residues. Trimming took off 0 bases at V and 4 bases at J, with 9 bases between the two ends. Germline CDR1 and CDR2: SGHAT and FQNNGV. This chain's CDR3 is CASSLESGATGELFF. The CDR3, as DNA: TGTGCCAGCAGCTTAGAATCTGGAGCCACCGGGGAGCTGTTTTTT.

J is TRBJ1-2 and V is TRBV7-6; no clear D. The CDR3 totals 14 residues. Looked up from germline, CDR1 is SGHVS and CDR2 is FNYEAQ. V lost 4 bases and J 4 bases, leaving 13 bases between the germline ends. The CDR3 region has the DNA TGTGCCAGCAGCTACGGAGGGTTAGGCTATGGCTACACCTTC. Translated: CASSYGGLGYGYTF.

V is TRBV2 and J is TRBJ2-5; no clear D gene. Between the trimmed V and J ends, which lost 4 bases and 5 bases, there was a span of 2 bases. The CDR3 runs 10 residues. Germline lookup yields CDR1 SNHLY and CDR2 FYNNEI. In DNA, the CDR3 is TGTGCCAGCAGTGGGGAGACCCAGTACTTC. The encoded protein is CASSGETQYF.

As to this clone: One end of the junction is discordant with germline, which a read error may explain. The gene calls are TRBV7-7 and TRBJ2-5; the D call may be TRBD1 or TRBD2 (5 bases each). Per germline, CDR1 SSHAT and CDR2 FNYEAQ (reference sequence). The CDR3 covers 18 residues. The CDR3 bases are TGTGCTAGCAGCTCAGGCCCATCCGGGACCCAACCTGCGACGACCCAGTACTTC. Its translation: CASSSGPSGTQPATTQYF.

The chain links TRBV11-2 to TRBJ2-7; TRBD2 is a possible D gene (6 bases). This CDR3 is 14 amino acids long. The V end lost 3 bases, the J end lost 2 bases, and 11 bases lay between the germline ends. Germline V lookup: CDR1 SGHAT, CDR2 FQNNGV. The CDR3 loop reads CASSFEAGPYEQYF. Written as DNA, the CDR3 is TGTGCCAGCAGCTTTGAGGCGGGACCCTACGAGCAGTACTTC.

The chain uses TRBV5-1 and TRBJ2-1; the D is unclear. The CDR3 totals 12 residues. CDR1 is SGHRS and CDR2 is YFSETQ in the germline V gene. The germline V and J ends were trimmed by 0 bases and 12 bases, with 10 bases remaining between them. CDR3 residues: CASSLGTDWQFF. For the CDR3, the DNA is TGCGCCAGCAGCTTGGGAACGGATTGGCAGTTCTTC.

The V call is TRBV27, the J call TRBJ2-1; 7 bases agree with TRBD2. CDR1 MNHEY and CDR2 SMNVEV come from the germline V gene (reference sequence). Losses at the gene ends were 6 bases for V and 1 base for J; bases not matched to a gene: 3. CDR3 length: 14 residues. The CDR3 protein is CASRGRGSYNEQFF. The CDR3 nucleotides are TGTGCCAGCAGAGGGCGGGGGTCCTACAATGAGCAGTTCTTC.

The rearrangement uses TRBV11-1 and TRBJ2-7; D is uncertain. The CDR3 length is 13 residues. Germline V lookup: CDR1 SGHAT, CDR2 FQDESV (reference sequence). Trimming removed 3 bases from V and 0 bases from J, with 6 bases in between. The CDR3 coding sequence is TGTGCCAGCAGCTTCGAGGTCTCCTACGAGCAGTACTTC. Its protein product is CASSFEVSYEQYF.

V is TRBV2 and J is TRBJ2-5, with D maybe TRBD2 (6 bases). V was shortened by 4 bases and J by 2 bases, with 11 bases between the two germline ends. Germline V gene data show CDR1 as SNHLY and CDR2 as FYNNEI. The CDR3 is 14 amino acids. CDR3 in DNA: TGTGCCAGCAGTGTGCGGGGCCGGCAAGAGACCCAGTACTTC. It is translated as CASSVRGRQETQYF.

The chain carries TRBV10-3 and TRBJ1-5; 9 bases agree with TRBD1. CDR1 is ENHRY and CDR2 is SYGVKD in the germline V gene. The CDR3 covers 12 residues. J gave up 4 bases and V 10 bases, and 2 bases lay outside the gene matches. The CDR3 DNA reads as TGTGCCACCGGACAGGGGAATCAGCCCCAGCATTTT. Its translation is CATGQGNQPQHF.

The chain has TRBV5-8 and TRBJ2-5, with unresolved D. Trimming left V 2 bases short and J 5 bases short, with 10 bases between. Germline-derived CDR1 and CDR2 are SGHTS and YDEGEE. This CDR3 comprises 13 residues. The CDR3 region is CASSFEVRETQYF. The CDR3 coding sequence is TGTGCCAGCAGCTTTGAGGTCCGGGAGACCCAGTACTTC.